Presented here are 13 T cell receptor beta chains from one specimen sequenced in a study of shared clonotypes between healthy human individuals. Measured with immunoSEQ multiplex PCR; TCRdb has only the in-frame clones, and not every one. The table has 2,500,000 or so clones, around 90% seen once. Sequenced input: naive CD4+ T cells sorted from blood. Subset noted: CD45RA+ positively selected. The receptor set was obtained from a man aged 18 to 29 in good health.

The gene calls are TRBV6-5 and TRBJ1-2, with a tentative D call TRBD1 (6 bases). Germline lookup yields CDR1 MNHEY and CDR2 SVGAGI. V was trimmed by 6 bases and J by 5 bases, leaving 13 bases between them. The CDR3 totals 13 residues. CDR3 region: CASSRTDGYGYTF. The CDR3 DNA reads TGTGCCAGCAGCAGGACAGACGGTTATGGCTACACCTTC.

The V call is TRBV5-8, the J call TRBJ1-1, with a possible D match to TRBD1 (6 bases). The germline V and J ends were trimmed by 5 bases and 4 bases, with 15 bases remaining between them. The CDR3 spans 14 residues. Germline V gene data show CDR1 as SGHTS and CDR2 as YDEGEE. CDR3 loop: CASRFTGSSTEAFF. CDR3 nucleotides: TGTGCCAGCAGATTCACAGGGAGCAGCACTGAAGCTTTCTTT.

About this clone itself: The same CDR3 also results from other DNA sequences found in this sample. The V and J genes are TRBV10-3 and TRBJ2-5, with unresolved D. The CDR3 contains 11 residues. Trimming shortened V by 2 bases and J by 5 bases, and 3 bases separated the two germline ends. Germline-derived CDR1 and CDR2 are ENHRY and SYGVKD. CDR3 DNA sequence: TGTGCCATCAGTGAGGGCGAGACCCAGTACTTC. Protein product: CAISEGETQYF.

Regarding this clone: An end of the junction differs from the germline gene, which may be a read error. The CDR3 DNA sequence: TGTGCCAGCAGTAAAGGCGACAGGGGCCAGGCCAGGCCAACCTTC. Encoded protein: CASSKGDRGQARPTF. The chain has TRBV27 and TRBJ2-7; 8 bases fit TRBD1. The CDR3 is 15 amino acids. Germline CDR1 MNHEY, CDR2 SMNVEV (reference sequence).

The V call is TRBV28, the J call TRBJ2-2; no clear D. The CDR3 is 16 residues long. CDR1 is MDHEN and CDR2 is SYDVKM in the germline V gene. V shed 7 bases and J shed 4 bases, with 19 bases lying between them. CDR3 nucleotides: TGTGCCAGCACCTTCTCGGGCAGAAAAGGCACCGGGGAGCTGTTTTTT. It codes for CASTFSGRKGTGELFF.

As concerns this clone: This same CDR3 is encoded by further DNA sequences in the sample. The chain has TRBV28 and TRBJ1-1, with D perhaps matching TRBD1 (5 bases). Germline V gene data show CDR1 as MDHEN and CDR2 as SYDVKM. This CDR3 has 12 residues. V was pared by 4 bases and J by 4 bases, with 7 bases between. CDR3 residues: CASSSGFTEAFF. For the CDR3, the DNA is TGTGCCAGCAGTTCAGGGTTCACTGAAGCTTTCTTT.

CDR3 bases: TGTGCCAGCACTAGAGACAGGATGAACACTGAAGCTTTCTTT. Amino acids: CASTRDRMNTEAFF. This sequence joins TRBV2 and TRBJ1-1; D is possibly TRBD1 (6 bases). This CDR3 has 14 residues. Germline V CDR1 and CDR2: SNHLY, FYNNEI. V lost 7 bases to trimming and J lost 0 bases, with 12 bases between them.

Turning to this clone: Additional DNA sequences in this sample encode the identical CDR3. CDR3 bases: TGTGCCAGCAGTTACTCGACAGGGAAAGAGACCCAGTACTTC. Translated: CASSYSTGKETQYF. The chain carries TRBV6-5 and TRBJ2-5; TRBD1 matches 7 bases. This CDR3 is 14 amino acids long. The germline V gene has CDR1 MNHEY and CDR2 SVGAGI. Trimming took 0 bases from V and 3 from J; bases not matched to a gene: 1.

The chain combines TRBV27 with TRBJ2-3; TRBD1 matches at 9 bases. Trimming cost V 7 bases and J 4 bases; bases outside gene matches: 12. The CDR3 spans 16 residues. Germline loops: CDR1 MNHEY, CDR2 SMNVEV (reference sequence). CDR3 nucleotides: TGTGCCAGCACCCCCCACCCGGGACAGGGCCCAGATACGCAGTATTTT. Protein product: CASTPHPGQGPDTQYF.

This chain links TRBV6-1 with TRBJ2-7, with D unclear. Looked up from germline, CDR1 is MNHNS and CDR2 is SASEGT. The V end was cut by 6 bases, the J end by 4 bases, with 13 bases between. This CDR3 region has 13 residues. Here the CDR3 reads CASSTRRQYEQYF. The CDR3 DNA sequence: TGTGCCAGCAGCACCCGGCGCCAGTACGAGCAGTACTTC.

J is TRBJ1-1 and V is TRBV28, with D hard to call. Trimming stripped 2 bases from V and 7 bases from J, with 14 bases between. Germline lookup yields CDR1 MDHEN and CDR2 SYDVKM. The CDR3 is 14 amino acids. CDR3 in DNA: TGTGCCAGCAGTTTAGGCGGCATACTAAATGAAGCTTTCTTT. Amino acids: CASSLGGILNEAFF.

The chain couples TRBV6-1 to TRBJ2-7; weak D call: TRBD1 (6 bases). The CDR3 runs to 15 residues. Germline CDR1 reads MNHNS; CDR2 reads SASEGT. Trimming pared 3 bases from V and 2 bases from J, leaving 14 bases between. The CDR3 sequence is CASSESTTGTYEQYF. The CDR3 DNA reads as TGTGCCAGCAGTGAGTCAACAACAGGGACCTACGAGCAGTACTTC.

The chain joins TRBV28 to TRBJ2-1; the match to TRBD1 covers 9 bases. This CDR3 contains 12 residues. The V gene's germline CDR1 is MDHEN and CDR2 SYDVKM. With 6 bases clipped from V and 13 bases from J, the junction kept 7 bases outside the gene matches. Here the CDR3 DNA reads TGTGCCAGCAGGCCGGGACAGGGAATTCAGTTCTTC. This sequence encodes CASRPGQGIQFF. Variable domain in full (rest from reference TRBV28 and TRBJ2-1): DVKVTQSSRYLVKRTGEKVFLECVQDMDHENMFWYRQDPGLGLRLIYFSYDVKMKEKGDIPEGYSVSREKKERFSLILESASTNQTSMYLCASRPGQGIQFFGPGTRLTVL.